Presented here are 23 T cell receptor beta chains from one specimen sequenced in a study of cytomegalovirus exposure and HLA in healthy donors. Primers included in the PCR were 60 Vbeta and 13 Jbeta primers. Sequenced by immunoSEQ multiplex PCR; TCRdb stores in-frame clones only, minus some. Altogether about 120,000 clones are present, more than 65% being singletons, with the ten largest covering approximately 5.5%. Sequenced sample: PBMCs. These receptors originate from a man younger than 35 in good health and CMV-seropositive.

This chain uses TRBV6-1 with TRBJ1-1, with a weak D call TRBD1 (6 bases). With 7 bases removed from V and 3 bases from J, the gap between germline ends came to 12 bases. CDR1 is MNHNS and CDR2 is SASEGT in the germline V gene. This CDR3 comprises 13 residues. The CDR3 here is CASITGLYTEAFF. DNA for the CDR3: TGTGCCAGCATCACAGGGTTGTACACTGAAGCTTTCTTT.

The chain recombines TRBV11-2 with TRBJ2-7, with D perhaps matching TRBD2 (5 bases). CDR3 size: 17 residues. The germline V gene encodes CDR1 SGHAT and CDR2 FQNNGV. V shed 1 base and J shed 3 bases, with 19 bases lying between them. The CDR3 nucleotides read TGTGCCAGCAGCTTAGTGGGTGCTAGCTCCCGACTCTACGAGCAGTACTTC. The encoded protein is CASSLVGASSRLYEQYF.

This chain links TRBV5-1 with TRBJ1-1; the match to TRBD1 covers 7 bases. Germline V CDR1 and CDR2: SGHRS, YFSETQ. This CDR3 has 14 residues. The junction had 6 bases not matched to a gene; V was cut back by 2 bases and J by 5 bases. As DNA, the CDR3 is TGCGCCAGCAGCTTTTCAGGGGGAGAGACTGAAGCTTTCTTT. Amino acids: CASSFSGGETEAFF.

The sample holds a few counts of this clone. The chain recombines TRBV15 with TRBJ1-1; a weak D match, TRBD1 (6 bases). With 0 bases removed from V and 5 bases from J, the gap between germline ends came to 13 bases. Germline CDR1 LNHNV, CDR2 YYDKDF (reference sequence). The CDR3 consists of 15 residues. The CDR3 DNA reads TGTGCCACCAGCAGAGATCTCGGGGGGCAGACTGAAGCTTTCTTT. Amino acids: CATSRDLGGQTEAFF.

The chain has TRBV6-5 and TRBJ1-2, with D hard to call. Germline V gene sequence: CDR1 MNHEY, CDR2 SVGAGI. Trimming pared 6 bases from V and 4 bases from J, leaving 9 bases between. The CDR3 runs to 12 residues. CDR3 in amino acids: CASSPSSYGYTF. In DNA form, the CDR3 reads TGTGCCAGCAGCCCGTCGTCCTATGGCTACACCTTC.

V usage is TRBV9 and J usage is TRBJ1-6, with TRBD1 matching 8 bases. Germline CDR1 SGDLS, CDR2 YYNGEE. The CDR3 is made up of 12 amino acids. The trim removed 6 bases at V and 9 bases at J, leaving 2 bases unmatched. The CDR3 loop is CASNRGSSPLHF. The CDR3 nucleotides are TGTGCCAGCAACAGGGGGAGTTCACCCCTCCACTTT.

The chain carries TRBV7-9 and TRBJ2-2; 8 positions match TRBD1. V lost 11 bases to trimming and J lost 2 bases; unmatched junction nucleotides: 7. The CDR3 is 14 residues long. The germline CDR1 and CDR2 sequences are SEHNR and FQNEAQ (reference sequence). For the CDR3, the DNA is TGTGCCTGGGGGCAGGGGGCCAACACCGGGGAGCTGTTTTTT. It encodes CAWGQGANTGELFF. Full variable domain (missing parts from reference TRBV7-9 and TRBJ2-2): DTGVSQNPRHKITKRGQNVTFRCDPISEHNRLYWYRQTLGQGPEFLTYFQNEAQLEKSRLLSDRFSAERPKGSFSTLEIQRTEQGDSAMYLCAWGQGANTGELFFGEGSRLTVL.

The rearrangement uses TRBV10-3 and TRBJ2-7, with 11 bases that match TRBD1. V shed 10 bases, J shed 4 bases, and the junction held 6 bases outside the gene matches. Germline V gene lookup returns CDR1 ENHRY and CDR2 SYGVKD. The CDR3 loop spans 13 amino acids. Here the CDR3 reads CATGGQGAYEQYF. The CDR3 coding sequence is TGTGCCACCGGAGGACAGGGGGCGTACGAGCAGTACTTC.

This clone came up a few times. This chain uses TRBV30 with TRBJ2-3; TRBD2 matches at 9 bases. V gave up 2 bases and J gave up 2 bases; unmatched junction bases: 8. The CDR3 is 16 residues long. Per germline, CDR1 GTSNPN and CDR2 SVGIG (reference sequence). Here the CDR3 reads CAWSRGTSRPTDTQYF. The CDR3 DNA sequence: TGTGCCTGGAGTAGGGGGACTAGCAGACCCACAGATACGCAGTATTTT.

This clone was seen a few times. The chain links TRBV19 to TRBJ1-4; possibly TRBD1 for D (6 bases). There are 15 residues in the CDR3. The germline CDR1 and CDR2 sequences are LNHDA and SQIVND (reference sequence). Trimming left V 1 base short and J 7 bases short, with 13 bases between. The CDR3 DNA is TGTGCCAGTAGTATAGGGGGGCTCGATGGTGAAAAACTGTTTTTT. This sequence encodes CASSIGGLDGEKLFF.

J is TRBJ1-2 and V is TRBV18; D gene ambiguous. Germline assignment: CDR1 KGHSH and CDR2 LQKENI. Trimming removed 1 base from V and 6 bases from J, with 6 bases in between. This CDR3 is built from 12 residues. The CDR3 coding sequence is TGTGCCAGCTCACCACGGGCCGATGGCTACACCTTC. Amino acid sequence: CASSPRADGYTF.

The chain is built from TRBV7-6 and TRBJ2-7; 7 bases fit TRBD2. This CDR3 is built from 16 residues. Per the germline V gene, CDR1 is SGHVS and CDR2 is FNYEAQ. V gave up 6 bases and J gave up 3 bases; unmatched junction bases: 14. The CDR3 DNA sequence: TGTGCCAGCAGTCTAGGGGAGGGCCTTATCATCTACGAGCAGTACTTC. Its translation: CASSLGEGLIIYEQYF.

The chain carries TRBV2 and TRBJ1-5; TRBD1 agrees at 8 bases. Germline V gives CDR1 SNHLY, CDR2 FYNNEI. The V and J ends lost 7 bases and 4 bases, in that order; junction bases with no gene match: 9. There are 15 residues in the CDR3. The CDR3 region is CASNRQGWLNQPQHF. DNA of the CDR3: TGTGCCAGCAATCGACAGGGGTGGTTAAATCAGCCCCAGCATTTT.

The rearrangement joins TRBV11-1 to TRBJ1-2; 8 positions match TRBD1. Germline CDR1 reads SGHAT; CDR2 reads FQDESV (reference sequence). With 5 bases clipped from V and 4 bases from J, the junction kept 9 bases outside the gene matches. There are 15 residues in the CDR3. The CDR3 nucleotides read TGTGCCAGCAGCCAGGACAGGGAGGGCGTCTATGGCTACACCTTC. Residues: CASSQDREGVYGYTF.

The rearrangement uses TRBV11-2 and TRBJ2-2; 7 nucleotides match TRBD1. V trimming: 1 base; J trimming: 2 bases; junction bases outside the gene matches: 7. Germline CDR1 reads SGHAT; CDR2 reads FQNNGV. The CDR3 is 17 residues long. The CDR3 sequence: CASSLGTWDRNTGELFF. The CDR3 DNA sequence: TGTGCCAGCAGCTTAGGAACATGGGACAGAAACACCGGGGAGCTGTTTTTT.

The V and J genes are TRBV6-6 and TRBJ2-5, with TRBD1 matching 7 bases. The J call may be mistaken, given a closer DNA end match to TRBJ2-7. Germline V CDR1 and CDR2: MNHNY, SVGAGI (reference sequence). The CDR3 is 15 residues long. The CDR3 DNA sequence: TGTGCCAGCAGTTACGTACAGGGGAACCCCTACGAGCAGTACTTC. It yields the protein CASSYVQGNPYEQYF.

This clone was detected a few times. CDR3 DNA: TGCGCCAGCAGCCAAGATTGGGACAGGGGTTGGAATGAGCAGTTCTTC. Translating it yields CASSQDWDRGWNEQFF. This chain links TRBV4-1 with TRBJ2-1, with 10 bases that match TRBD1. The length of the CDR3 is 16 residues. CDR1 is MGHRA, CDR2 YSYEKL, per germline. V shed 0 bases and J 7 bases; nucleotides not matched to a gene: 6.

The CDR3 is CASRPDSSYEQYF. DNA for the CDR3: TGTGCCAGCAGGCCGGACAGCTCCTACGAGCAGTACTTC. V gene TRBV7-9 combines with J gene TRBJ2-7; D perhaps matches TRBD1 (6 bases). V was trimmed by 6 bases and J by 0 bases, leaving 9 bases between them. The CDR3 spans 13 residues. Germline assignment: CDR1 SEHNR and CDR2 FQNEAQ (reference sequence).

The chain employs TRBV27 and TRBJ1-4, with D perhaps matching TRBD1 (6 bases). CDR3 length: 17 amino acids. Germline lookup yields CDR1 MNHEY and CDR2 SMNVEV (reference sequence). V gave up 1 base and J gave up 4 bases, with 16 bases separating them. CDR3 protein: CASSLFFSGTSNEKLFF. CDR3 nucleotide sequence: TGTGCCAGCAGTTTATTCTTTAGCGGGACAAGTAATGAAAAACTGTTTTTT.

V and J are TRBV2 and TRBJ2-1; D remains ambiguous. This CDR3 contains 13 residues. CDR1 and CDR2 from the germline V gene are SNHLY and FYNNEI. Trimming cost V 6 bases and J 4 bases, with 10 bases left between them. DNA for the CDR3: TGTGCCAGCAGGGAATCACAGTACAATGAGCAGTTCTTC. Translated: CASRESQYNEQFF.

The genes are TRBV28 and TRBJ1-5; D call uncertain. This CDR3 comprises 17 residues. V lost 8 bases and J lost 5, with 25 bases in between. Germline lookup yields CDR1 MDHEN and CDR2 SYDVKM. Here the CDR3 reads CASGAPPKRREDQPQHF. In nucleotides, the CDR3 is TGTGCCAGCGGAGCCCCCCCTAAGCGGCGAGAGGATCAGCCCCAGCATTTT.

J is TRBJ2-3 and V is TRBV4-1; a possible D gene is TRBD2 (6 bases). The CDR3 has 17 residues. Trimming removed 1 base at V and 2 bases at J, with 16 bases between. The germline CDR1 and CDR2 sequences are MGHRA and YSYEKL. CDR3 sequence (DNA): TGCGCCAGCAGCCAAGCCCAAACTAGCAGTCCCACAGATACGCAGTATTTT. It is translated as CASSQAQTSSPTDTQYF.

The rearrangement links TRBV7-9 to TRBJ1-1; a possible D gene is TRBD1 (6 bases). The V and J ends lost 0 bases and 3 bases respectively, with 11 bases between them. Germline V lookup: CDR1 SEHNR, CDR2 FQNEAQ (reference sequence). The CDR3 consists of 15 residues. The DNA for the CDR3 is TGTGCCAGCAGCTTAGCGGCAGGGGTTTACACTGAAGCTTTCTTT. Translating it yields CASSLAAGVYTEAFF.